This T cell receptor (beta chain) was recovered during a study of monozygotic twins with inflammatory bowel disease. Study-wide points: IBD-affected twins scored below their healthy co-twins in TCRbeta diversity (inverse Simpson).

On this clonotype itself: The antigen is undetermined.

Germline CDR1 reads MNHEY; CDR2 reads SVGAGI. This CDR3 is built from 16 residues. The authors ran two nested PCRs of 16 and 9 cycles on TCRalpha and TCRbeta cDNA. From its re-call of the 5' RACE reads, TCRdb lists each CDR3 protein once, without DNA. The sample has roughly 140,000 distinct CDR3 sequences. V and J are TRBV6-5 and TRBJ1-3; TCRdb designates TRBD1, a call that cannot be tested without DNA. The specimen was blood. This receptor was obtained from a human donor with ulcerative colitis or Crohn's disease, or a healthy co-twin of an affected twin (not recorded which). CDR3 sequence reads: CASSYSTGETGNTIYF.